A selection of T cell receptor beta chains follows, all from one sample in a study of T cells in Graves' hyperthyroidism and ophthalmopathy. Each CDR3 protein is one row after TCRdb ran MiXCR on the multiplex PCR reads. The sample holds 500,000 or so distinct CDR3 sequences, under 20% seen once. The source material was blood. The receptors derive from a woman between 18 and 29 years old with Graves' ophthalmopathy. The CDR3 runs from the conserved cysteine through the conserved F or W. A D gene is named only where the DNA matches it firmly. The size field is filled for only some rows; it gives once, few, many or a size class.

j_call | d_call | v_call | clone_size | cdr3_aa | cdr3_nt
TRBJ2-7 | TRBD2 | TRBV20-1 | - | CSARVSGSSGEQYF | TGCAGTGCTAGAGTGAGCGGGAGCTCGGGAGAGCAGTACTTC
TRBJ2-7 | TRBD1 | TRBV10-3 | - | CATAGTETYEQYF | TGTGCCACGGCCGGGACAGAGACCTACGAGCAGTACTTC
TRBJ2-1 | TRBD2 | TRBV7-3 | - | CASSRQPGTSLNYNEQFF | TGTGCCAGCAGCAGACAACCTGGGACTAGCTTAAACTACAATGAGCAGTTCTTC
TRBJ2-5 | - | TRBV3-1 | many | CASSQDRVWRETQYF | TGTGCCAGCAGCCAAGACAGGGTTTGGAGGGAGACCCAGTACTTC
TRBJ2-1 | - | TRBV3-1 | many | CASLGPYNEQFF | TGTGCCAGCCTGGGGCCCTACAATGAGCAGTTCTTC
TRBJ1-6 | - | TRBV7-2 | many | CASSLPASPLHF | TGTGCCAGCAGCTTACCGGCCTCACCCCTCCACTTT
TRBJ1-2 | - | TRBV29-1 | - | CSVGLLAGSPNYGYTF | TGCAGCGTTGGCTTACTAGCGGGCAGCCCCAACTATGGCTACACCTTC
TRBJ2-1 | - | TRBV20-1 | - | CSARDPGANDNEQFF | TGCAGTGCTAGAGATCCTGGGGCGAACGACAATGAGCAGTTCTTC
TRBJ1-2 | TRBD1 | TRBV2 | many | CASTRMTGKSNYGYTF | TGTGCCAGCACCCGAATGACAGGGAAGTCGAACTATGGCTACACCTTC
TRBJ2-1 | - | TRBV24-1 | - | CATSDFSRAHEQFF | TGTGCCACCAGTGATTTCTCCAGGGCCCATGAGCAGTTCTTC
TRBJ1-1 | - | TRBV27 | many | CASGLGNTEAFF | TGTGCCAGCGGGCTAGGGAACACTGAAGCTTTCTTT
TRBJ2-2 | TRBD1 | TRBV12-3/TRBV12-4 | many | CASSLQDRVNTGELFF | TGTGCCAGCAGTTTACAGGACAGGGTGAACACCGGGGAGCTGTTTTTT
TRBJ2-1 | TRBD1 | TRBV6-1 | many | CASSSFRTGGNEQFF | TGTGCCAGCAGTAGCTTTCGGACAGGGGGAAATGAGCAGTTCTTC
TRBJ2-7 | TRBD2 | TRBV5-1 | few | CASSTTLAGVSYEQYF | TGCGCCAGCAGCACCACCTTAGCGGGAGTGTCCTACGAGCAGTACTTC
TRBJ2-3 | - | TRBV9 | - | CASSAWGASTDTQYF | TGTGCCAGCAGCGCTTGGGGTGCTAGCACAGATACGCAGTATTTT
TRBJ2-2 | TRBD2 | TRBV7-2 | many | CASSRFGGGGELFF | TGTGCCAGCAGCAGATTTGGGGGGGGCGGGGAGCTGTTTTTT
TRBJ1-1 | - | TRBV20-1 | - | CSARGPSGHLNTEAFF | TGCAGTGCTAGAGGCCCTTCGGGGCACTTGAACACTGAAGCTTTCTTT
TRBJ1-1 | - | TRBV11-2 | many | CASSLAWNTEAFF | TGTGCCAGCAGCTTAGCTTGGAACACTGAAGCTTTCTTT
TRBJ2-7 | TRBD1 | TRBV5-1 | many | CASSWGGQGAYEQYF | TGCGCCAGCAGCTGGGGGGGACAGGGGGCCTACGAGCAGTACTTC
TRBJ1-2 | TRBD1 | TRBV3-1 | many | CASSQEIQGAPDYGYTF | TGTGCCAGCAGCCAAGAGATACAGGGGGCGCCTGACTATGGCTACACCTTC
TRBJ2-3 | TRBD1 | TRBV28 | - | CASSHPGQRSSTDTQYF | TGTGCCAGCAGCCACCCGGGACAGCGTTCTAGCACAGATACGCAGTATTTT
TRBJ2-5 | - | TRBV14 | - | CASSQDRLNQETQYF | TGTGCCAGCAGCCAGGATCGACTGAACCAAGAGACCCAGTACTTC